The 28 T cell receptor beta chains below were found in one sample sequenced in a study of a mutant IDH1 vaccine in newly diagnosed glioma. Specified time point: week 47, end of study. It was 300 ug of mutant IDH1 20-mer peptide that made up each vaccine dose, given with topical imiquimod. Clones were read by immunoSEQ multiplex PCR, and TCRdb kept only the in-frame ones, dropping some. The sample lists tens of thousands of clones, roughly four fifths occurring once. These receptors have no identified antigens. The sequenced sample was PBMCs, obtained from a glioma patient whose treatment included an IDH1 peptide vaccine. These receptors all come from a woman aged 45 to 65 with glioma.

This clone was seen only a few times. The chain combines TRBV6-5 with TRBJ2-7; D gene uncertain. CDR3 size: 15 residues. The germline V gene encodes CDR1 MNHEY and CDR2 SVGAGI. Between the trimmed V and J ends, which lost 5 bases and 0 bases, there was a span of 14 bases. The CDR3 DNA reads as TGTGCCAGCAGTCCAACTACACCGAGCTCCTACGAGCAGTACTTC. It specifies CASSPTTPSSYEQYF.

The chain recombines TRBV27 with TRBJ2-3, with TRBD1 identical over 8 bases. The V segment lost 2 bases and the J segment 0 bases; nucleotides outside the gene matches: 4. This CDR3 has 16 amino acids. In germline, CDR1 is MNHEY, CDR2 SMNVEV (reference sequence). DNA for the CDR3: TGTGCCAGCAGTTTACGACAGGGGTTGAGCACAGATACGCAGTATTTT. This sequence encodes CASSLRQGLSTDTQYF.

The CDR3 reads CASSEALEAGTLIAKNIQYF. The CDR3 DNA sequence: TGTGCCAGCAGTGAAGCGTTGGAAGCCGGGACGTTAATAGCCAAAAACATTCAGTACTTC. V is TRBV6-1 and J is TRBJ2-4; the D call may be TRBD1 or TRBD2 (5 bases each). The germline gives CDR1 MNHNS, CDR2 SASEGT. CDR3 size: 20 residues. Trimming left V 0 bases short and J 0 bases short, with 21 bases between.

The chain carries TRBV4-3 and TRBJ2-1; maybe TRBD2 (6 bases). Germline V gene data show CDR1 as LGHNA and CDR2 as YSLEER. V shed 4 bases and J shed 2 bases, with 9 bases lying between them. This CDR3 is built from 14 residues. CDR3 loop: CASSLQRAYNEQFF. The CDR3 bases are TGCGCCAGCAGCCTCCAGCGGGCCTACAATGAGCAGTTCTTC.

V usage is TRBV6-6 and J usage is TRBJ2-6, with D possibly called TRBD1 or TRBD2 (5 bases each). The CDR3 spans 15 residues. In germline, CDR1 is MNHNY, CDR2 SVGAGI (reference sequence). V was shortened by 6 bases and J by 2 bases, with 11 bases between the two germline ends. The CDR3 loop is CASSDGTTGANVLTF. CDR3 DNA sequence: TGTGCCAGCAGCGATGGGACGACTGGGGCCAACGTCCTGACTTTC.

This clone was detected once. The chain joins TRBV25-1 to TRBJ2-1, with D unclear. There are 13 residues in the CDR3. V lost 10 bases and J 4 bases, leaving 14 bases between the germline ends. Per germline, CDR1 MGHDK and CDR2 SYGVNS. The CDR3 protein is CATEPIDYNEQFF. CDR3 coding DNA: TGTGCCACCGAACCGATCGATTACAATGAGCAGTTCTTC.

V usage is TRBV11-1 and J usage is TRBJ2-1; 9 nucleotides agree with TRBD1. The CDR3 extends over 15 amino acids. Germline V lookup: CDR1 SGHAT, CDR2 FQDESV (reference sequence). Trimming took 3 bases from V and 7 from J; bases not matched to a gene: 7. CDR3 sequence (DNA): TGTGCCAGCAGCTTCGGGACAGGGAACGTGAATGAGCAGTTCTTC. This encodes CASSFGTGNVNEQFF.

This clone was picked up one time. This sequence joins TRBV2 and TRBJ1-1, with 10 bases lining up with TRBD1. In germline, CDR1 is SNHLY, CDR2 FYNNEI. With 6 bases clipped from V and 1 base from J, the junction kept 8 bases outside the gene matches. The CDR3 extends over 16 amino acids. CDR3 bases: TGTGCCAGCAGCGCCGGGACAGGGGCCGGGAACACTGAAGCTTTCTTT. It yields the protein CASSAGTGAGNTEAFF.

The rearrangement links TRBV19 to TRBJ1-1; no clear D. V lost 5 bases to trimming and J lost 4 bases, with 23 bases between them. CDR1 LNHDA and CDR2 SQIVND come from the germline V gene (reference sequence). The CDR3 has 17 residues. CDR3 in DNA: TGTGCCAGTAGTCCCCGGAGTAACCCATCCCCGGGCACTGAAGCTTTCTTT. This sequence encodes CASSPRSNPSPGTEAFF. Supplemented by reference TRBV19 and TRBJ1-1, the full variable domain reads DGGITQSPKYLFRKEGQNVTLSCEQNLNHDAMYWYRQDPGQGLRLIYYSQIVNDFQKGDIAEGYSVSREKKESFPLTVTSAQKNPTAFYLCASSPRSNPSPGTEAFFGQGTRLTVV.

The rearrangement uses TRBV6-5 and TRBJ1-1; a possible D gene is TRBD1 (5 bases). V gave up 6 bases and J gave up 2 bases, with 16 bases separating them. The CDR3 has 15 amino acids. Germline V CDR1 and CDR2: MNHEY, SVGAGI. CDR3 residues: CASRRDLQVNTEAFF. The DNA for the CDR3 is TGTGCCAGCAGGAGGGACCTGCAGGTTAACACTGAAGCTTTCTTT.

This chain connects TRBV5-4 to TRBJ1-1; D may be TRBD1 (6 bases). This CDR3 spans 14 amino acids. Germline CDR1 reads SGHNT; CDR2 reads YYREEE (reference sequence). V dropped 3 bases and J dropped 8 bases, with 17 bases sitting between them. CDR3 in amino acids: CASSSPDTDREAFF. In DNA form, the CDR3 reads TGTGCCAGCAGCTCCCCAGATACTGACAGGGAAGCTTTCTTT.

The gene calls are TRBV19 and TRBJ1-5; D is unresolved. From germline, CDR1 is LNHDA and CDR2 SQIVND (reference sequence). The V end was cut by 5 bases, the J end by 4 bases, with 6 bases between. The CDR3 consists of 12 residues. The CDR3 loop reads CASSLGNQPQHF. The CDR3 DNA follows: TGTGCCAGTAGTTTGGGGAATCAGCCCCAGCATTTT.

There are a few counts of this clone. The CDR3 region has the DNA TGTGCCAGTAGTATGGATTCCTTCGATCAGCCCCAGCATTTT. Translated, it gives CASSMDSFDQPQHF. The chain employs TRBV19 and TRBJ1-5, with no clear D. Germline CDR1 is LNHDA and CDR2 is SQIVND (reference sequence). The CDR3 has 14 amino acids. The V gene lost 3 bases and the J gene lost 5 bases, with 11 bases spanning the gap.

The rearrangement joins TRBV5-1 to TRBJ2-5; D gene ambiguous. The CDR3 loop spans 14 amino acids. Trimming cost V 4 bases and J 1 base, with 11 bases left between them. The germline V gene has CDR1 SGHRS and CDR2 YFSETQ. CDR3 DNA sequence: TGCGCCAGCAGCACCATGACGCTCCAAGAGACCCAGTACTTC. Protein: CASSTMTLQETQYF.

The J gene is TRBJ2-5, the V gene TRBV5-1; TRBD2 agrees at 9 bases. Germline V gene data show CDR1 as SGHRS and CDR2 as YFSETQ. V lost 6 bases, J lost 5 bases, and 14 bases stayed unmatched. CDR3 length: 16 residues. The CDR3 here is CASTPGGSGGRETQYF. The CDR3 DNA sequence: TGCGCCAGCACCCCAGGGGGTAGCGGGGGAAGGGAGACCCAGTACTTC.

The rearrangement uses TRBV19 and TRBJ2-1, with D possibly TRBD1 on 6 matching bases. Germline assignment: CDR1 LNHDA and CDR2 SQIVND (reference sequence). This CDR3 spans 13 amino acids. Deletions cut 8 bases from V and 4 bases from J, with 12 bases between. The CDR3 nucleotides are TGTGCCAGTGGGGTACAGGGATACAATGAGCAGTTCTTC. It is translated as CASGVQGYNEQFF.

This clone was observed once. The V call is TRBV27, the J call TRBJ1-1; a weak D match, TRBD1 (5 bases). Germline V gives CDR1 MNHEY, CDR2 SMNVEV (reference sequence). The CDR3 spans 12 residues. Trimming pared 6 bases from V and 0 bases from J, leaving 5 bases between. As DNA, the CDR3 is TGTGCCAGCAGGACAGTGAACACTGAAGCTTTCTTT. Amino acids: CASRTVNTEAFF.

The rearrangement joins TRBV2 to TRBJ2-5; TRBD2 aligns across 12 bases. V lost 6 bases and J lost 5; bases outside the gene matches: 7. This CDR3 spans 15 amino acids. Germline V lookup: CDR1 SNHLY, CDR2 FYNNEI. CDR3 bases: TGTGCCAGCAGGAGAGGACTAGCGGGAATGGAGACCCAGTACTTC. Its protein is CASRRGLAGMETQYF.

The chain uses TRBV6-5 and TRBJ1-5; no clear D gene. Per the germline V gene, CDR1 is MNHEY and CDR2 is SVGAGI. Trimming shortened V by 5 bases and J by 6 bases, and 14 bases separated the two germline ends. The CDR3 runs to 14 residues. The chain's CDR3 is CASSPGRNGQPQHF. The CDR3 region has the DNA TGTGCCAGCAGTCCAGGACGAAATGGTCAGCCCCAGCATTTT.

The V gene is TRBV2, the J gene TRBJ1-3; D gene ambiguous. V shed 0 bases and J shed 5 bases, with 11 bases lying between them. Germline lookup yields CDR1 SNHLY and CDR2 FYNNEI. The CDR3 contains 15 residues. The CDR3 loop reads CASSEAGSARNTIYF. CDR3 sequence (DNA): TGTGCCAGCAGTGAAGCGGGGTCAGCGCGAAACACCATATATTTT.

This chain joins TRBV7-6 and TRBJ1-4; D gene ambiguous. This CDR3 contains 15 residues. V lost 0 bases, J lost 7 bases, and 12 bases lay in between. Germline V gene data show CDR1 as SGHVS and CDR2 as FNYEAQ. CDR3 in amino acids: CASSLAVGIGEKLFF. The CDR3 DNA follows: TGTGCCAGCAGCTTAGCAGTCGGGATAGGTGAAAAACTGTTTTTT. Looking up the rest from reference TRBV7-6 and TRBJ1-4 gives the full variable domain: GAGVSQSPRYKVTKRGQDVALRCDPISGHVSLYWYRQALGQGPEFLTYFNYEAQQDKSGLPNDRFSAERPEGSISTLTIQRTEQRDSAMYRCASSLAVGIGEKLFFGSGTQLSVL.

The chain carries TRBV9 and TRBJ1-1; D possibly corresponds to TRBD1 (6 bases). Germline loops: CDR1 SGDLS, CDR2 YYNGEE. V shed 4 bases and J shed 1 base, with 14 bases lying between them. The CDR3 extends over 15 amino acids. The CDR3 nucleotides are TGTGCCAGCAGCCCAACCGGGACACCGAACACTGAAGCTTTCTTT. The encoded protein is CASSPTGTPNTEAFF.

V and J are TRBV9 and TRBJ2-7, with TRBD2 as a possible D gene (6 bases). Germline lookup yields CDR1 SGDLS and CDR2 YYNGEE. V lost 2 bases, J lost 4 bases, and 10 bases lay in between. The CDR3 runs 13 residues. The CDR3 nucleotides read TGTGCCAGCAGCGTGGGGGGTGAATACGAGCAGTACTTC. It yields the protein CASSVGGEYEQYF.

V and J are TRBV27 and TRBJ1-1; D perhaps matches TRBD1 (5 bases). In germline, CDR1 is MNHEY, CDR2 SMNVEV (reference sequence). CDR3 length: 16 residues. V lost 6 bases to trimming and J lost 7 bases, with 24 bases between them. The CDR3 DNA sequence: TGTGCCAGCAGCTTGGGGAGCATAGCGGGGGTCGGTGAAGCTTTCTTT. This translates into CASSLGSIAGVGEAFF.

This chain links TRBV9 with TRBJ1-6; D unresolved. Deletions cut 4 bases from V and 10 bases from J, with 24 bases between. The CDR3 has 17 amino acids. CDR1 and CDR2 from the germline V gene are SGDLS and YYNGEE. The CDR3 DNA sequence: TGTGCCAGCAGCCCCCAGTTGTCTGGGGTTATTGACTCACCCCTCCACTTT. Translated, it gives CASSPQLSGVIDSPLHF.

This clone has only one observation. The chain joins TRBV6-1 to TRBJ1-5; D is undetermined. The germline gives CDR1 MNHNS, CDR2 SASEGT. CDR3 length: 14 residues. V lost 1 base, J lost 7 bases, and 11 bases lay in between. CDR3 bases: TGTGCCAGCAGTGAAGGGTATGCCGGCCAGCCCCAGCATTTT. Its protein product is CASSEGYAGQPQHF.

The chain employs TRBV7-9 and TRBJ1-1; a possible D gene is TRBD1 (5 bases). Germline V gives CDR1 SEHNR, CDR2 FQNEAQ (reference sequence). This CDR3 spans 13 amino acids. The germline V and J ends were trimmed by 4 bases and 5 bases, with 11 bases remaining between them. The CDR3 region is CASSSMGGTEAFF. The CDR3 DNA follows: TGTGCCAGCAGCTCTATGGGGGGAACTGAAGCTTTCTTT.

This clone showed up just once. The CDR3 DNA follows: TGCAGCGTTGAATCCAGGGGGCGAGGGCAGCCCCAGCATTTT. Translation gives CSVESRGRGQPQHF. This chain links TRBV29-1 with TRBJ1-5; 8 bases map to TRBD1. Germline V gene lookup returns CDR1 SQVTM and CDR2 ANQGSEA. The length of the CDR3 is 14 residues. V was clipped by 2 bases and J by 7 bases; unmatched bases: 7.